These 8 T cell receptor beta chains came from one sample sequenced in a study of Graves' ophthalmopathy and Graves' hyperthyroidism. The sequenced template was RNA, covering the TCR beta CDR3 region. First-round RT-PCR used HTBI primers; second-round multiplex PCR followed. TCRdb re-called the multiplex PCR reads with MiXCR, one entry per CDR3 protein. The sample has 500,000 to 700,000 distinct CDR3 sequences, roughly 39% seen once; the top ten hold about 4%. Specimen: peripheral blood or thyroid tissue (not recorded which). The receptors here all came from an adult man with Graves' hyperthyroidism.

This clonotype was detected ten times or more. This chain connects TRBV5-1 to TRBJ1-6; D not resolved. This CDR3 comprises 14 residues. CDR1 is SGHRS and CDR2 is YFSETQ in the germline V gene. The ends were cut back, 1 base at V and 10 bases at J, with 12 bases in the middle. CDR3 amino acids: CASSLFGPGSPLHF. Written as DNA, the CDR3 is TGCGCCAGCAGCTTGTTTGGCCCTGGATCACCCCTCCACTTT.

This chain connects TRBV10-3 to TRBJ1-2, with 8 bases lining up with TRBD1. The V segment lost 0 bases and the J segment 5 bases; nucleotides outside the gene matches: 8. The germline V gene encodes CDR1 ENHRY and CDR2 SYGVKD. CDR3 length: 16 residues. CDR3 nucleotides: TGTGCCATCAGTGAGTCGAGACAGGGGAGAGTTTATGGCTACACCTTC. Translating gives CAISESRQGRVYGYTF.

The J gene is TRBJ2-7, the V gene TRBV7-9; tentatively, D is TRBD2 (6 bases). The germline V gene encodes CDR1 SEHNR and CDR2 FQNEAQ (reference sequence). V lost 5 bases, J lost 5 bases, and 34 bases lay in between. The CDR3 is 20 amino acids. This CDR3 reads CASSPRSGVDGEGEIHEQYF. The CDR3 region has the DNA TGTGCCAGCAGCCCGAGGTCGGGGGTCGACGGAGAAGGAGAAATCCACGAGCAGTACTTC.

The gene calls are TRBV29-1 and TRBJ1-2; D is possibly TRBD1 (5 bases). CDR1 and CDR2 (germline): SQVTM, ANQGSEA. The CDR3 length is 14 residues. The germline V and J ends were trimmed by 0 bases and 2 bases, with 10 bases remaining between them. The CDR3 protein is CSVEDRGANYGYTF. The DNA for the CDR3 is TGCAGCGTTGAAGATCGGGGCGCGAACTATGGCTACACCTTC.

Note on this clonotype: A much larger clone lies one base from this, so it may be a read error. V gene TRBV10-3 combines with J gene TRBJ1-2, with D perhaps TRBD1 (5 bases). The CDR3 runs to 13 residues. In germline, CDR1 is ENHRY, CDR2 SYGVKD. The V gene lost 10 bases and the J gene lost 7 bases, with 19 bases spanning the gap. The chain's CDR3 is CASNEAGKGGYTF. The CDR3 DNA sequence: TGTGCCAGCAATGAGGCAGGGAAAGGTGGCTACACCTTC.

This clonotype was counted between two and nine times. Germline is not matched at one junction end, which may reflect a read error. The gene calls are TRBV5-4 and TRBJ2-5, with 9 positions matching TRBD2. The CDR3 is made up of 16 amino acids. CDR1 is SGHNT, CDR2 YYREEE, per germline (reference sequence). Written as DNA, the CDR3 is TGTGCCGGCAGCCGGCAAGCGGGGGGTTCGGGAGAGACCCAGTACTTC. This encodes CAGSRQAGGSGETQYF.

The chain joins TRBV19 to TRBJ1-1; unclear D gene. The CDR3 has 12 residues. V was cut by 2 bases and J by 7 bases, with 8 bases left in between. Germline V gives CDR1 LNHDA, CDR2 SQIVND (reference sequence). The chain's CDR3 is CASSILEIEAFF. The CDR3 DNA sequence: TGTGCCAGTAGTATACTGGAGATTGAAGCTTTCTTT.

This clonotype was detected a few times. In DNA, the CDR3 is TGTGCCAGCACTCTGACAGGGGGCTCGGACGGGGAGCTGTTTTTT. Translated, it gives CASTLTGGSDGELFF. The V and J genes are TRBV6-6 and TRBJ2-2, with 10 bases lining up with TRBD1. Germline values: CDR1 MNHNY, CDR2 SVGAGI (reference sequence). Trimming removed 7 bases from V and 7 bases from J; junction bases left unmatched: 9. CDR3 length: 15 amino acids.